The 31 T cell receptor beta chains in this list originate from one sample, sequenced in a study of shared clonotypes between healthy human individuals. Method: immunoSEQ multiplex PCR; TCRdb's copy keeps in-frame clones and lacks some. This sample yields 2 million to 2.5 million clones, of which more than 85% are seen a single time; approximately 0.4% belongs to the top ten. Sequencing used naive CD4+ T cells from PBMCs. As for subset: CD45RA+ positively selected. Receptors originate from a man between 18 and 29 years old in good health. Some clones in this sample may be carry-over from other donors' samples.

The chain joins TRBV18 to TRBJ2-7; D is possibly TRBD1 (6 bases). CDR1 is KGHSH and CDR2 is LQKENI in the germline V gene. V shed 4 bases and J shed 0 bases, with 10 bases lying between them. The length of the CDR3 is 14 residues. The CDR3: CASSRDTYSYEQYF. For the CDR3, the DNA is TGTGCCAGCTCACGGGACACTTACTCCTACGAGCAGTACTTC.

To note about this clone: Other DNA sequences in the same sample also yield this CDR3. This chain joins TRBV5-1 and TRBJ2-7; D call uncertain. Trimming pared 0 bases from V and 2 bases from J, leaving 12 bases between. The CDR3 totals 15 residues. Germline V gene lookup returns CDR1 SGHRS and CDR2 YFSETQ. CDR3 DNA sequence: TGCGCCAGCAGCTTGGTGTCAGGTTCCGCCTACGAGCAGTACTTC. Its protein is CASSLVSGSAYEQYF.

The count of this clone is one. This chain connects TRBV28 to TRBJ2-7; TRBD1 aligns across 8 bases. Germline CDR1 reads MDHEN; CDR2 reads SYDVKM. V was pared by 8 bases and J by 2 bases, with 5 bases of the junction left unmatched. CDR3 length equals 13 residues. The CDR3 region has the DNA TGTGCCAGCTGGACAGGGTTTCCCTACGAGCAGTACTTC. Amino acids: CASWTGFPYEQYF. Supplemented by reference TRBV28 and TRBJ2-7, the full variable domain reads DVKVTQSSRYLVKRTGEKVFLECVQDMDHENMFWYRQDPGLGLRLIYFSYDVKMKEKGDIPEGYSVSREKKERFSLILESASTNQTSMYLCASWTGFPYEQYFGPGTRLTVT.

The V call is TRBV6-1, the J call TRBJ1-2; D uncertain. CDR1 and CDR2 from the germline V gene are MNHNS and SASEGT. The CDR3 sequence is 15 residues long. Trimming took 2 bases from V and 3 from J, leaving 13 bases between them. The CDR3 reads CASSEFHRPHYGYTF. The CDR3 DNA sequence: TGTGCCAGCAGTGAATTTCACCGACCCCACTATGGCTACACCTTC.

The gene calls are TRBV7-3 and TRBJ1-3; D may be TRBD1 (5 bases). Trimming cost V 4 bases and J 2 bases, with 9 bases left between them. The CDR3 is 14 residues long. Germline V gives CDR1 SGHTA, CDR2 FQGTGA. The CDR3 loop is CASSSGQPGNTIYF. In DNA, the CDR3 is TGTGCCAGCAGCTCGGGGCAGCCTGGAAACACCATATATTTT.

The chain's CDR3 is CASSSRLAEPSGANVLTF. CDR3 sequence (DNA): TGTGCCAGCAGTTCCAGACTAGCGGAGCCGTCTGGGGCCAACGTCCTGACTTTC. The V gene is TRBV28, the J gene TRBJ2-6, with 9 bases fitting TRBD2. V dropped 4 bases and J dropped 1; count of bases not matched to a gene: 8. Germline assignment: CDR1 MDHEN and CDR2 SYDVKM. This CDR3 spans 18 amino acids. Full variable domain (remainder filled in from reference TRBV28 and TRBJ2-6): DVKVTQSSRYLVKRTGEKVFLECVQDMDHENMFWYRQDPGLGLRLIYFSYDVKMKEKGDIPEGYSVSREKKERFSLILESASTNQTSMYLCASSSRLAEPSGANVLTFGAGSRLTVL.

The gene calls are TRBV6-1 and TRBJ1-2; the D gene is possibly TRBD1 (6 bases). V dropped 7 bases and J dropped 4 bases, with 16 bases sitting between them. CDR1 MNHNS and CDR2 SASEGT come from the germline V gene. This CDR3 comprises 14 residues. The CDR3 nucleotides are TGTGCCAGCAAGTCGGGAACAGGGACCTATGGCTACACCTTC. Residues: CASKSGTGTYGYTF.

The rearrangement links TRBV5-4 to TRBJ2-5; a weak D match, TRBD1 (6 bases). Trimming took off 2 bases at V and 2 bases at J, with 10 bases between the two ends. CDR1 is SGHNT and CDR2 is YYREEE in the germline V gene (reference sequence). CDR3 length equals 14 residues. The CDR3 nucleotides are TGTGCCAGCAGCTTCCTACAGGGTCAAGAGACCCAGTACTTC. Translating it yields CASSFLQGQETQYF. Based on the CDR3 plus reference TRBV5-4 and TRBJ2-5, the full variable domain is ETGVTQSPTHLIKTRGQQVTLRCSSQSGHNTVSWYQQALGQGPQFIFQYYREEENGRGNFPPRFSGLQFPNYSSELNVNALELDDSALYLCASSFLQGQETQYFGPGTRLLVL.

This clone was seen a single time. The chain combines TRBV6-1 with TRBJ1-1; the D gene is possibly TRBD1 (6 bases). The CDR3 spans 15 residues. CDR1 and CDR2 from the germline V gene are MNHNS and SASEGT. The V and J ends lost 3 bases and 0 bases respectively, with 11 bases between them. The CDR3 DNA reads TGTGCCAGCAGTGACCCGGGACATTTGAACACTGAAGCTTTCTTT. Its translation is CASSDPGHLNTEAFF.

This chain uses TRBV5-1 with TRBJ2-7; no reliable D call. The CDR3 runs 14 residues. Deletions cut 3 bases from V and 1 base from J, with 11 bases between. The germline V gene has CDR1 SGHRS and CDR2 YFSETQ. DNA for the CDR3: TGCGCCAGCAGCTCACTCCCCGGGTCCTACGAGCAGTACTTC. Encoded protein: CASSSLPGSYEQYF.

This clone was detected a few times. This chain links TRBV19 with TRBJ1-1; D not certain. CDR1 and CDR2 from the germline V gene are LNHDA and SQIVND (reference sequence). With 3 bases removed from V and 0 bases from J, the gap between germline ends came to 8 bases. CDR3 size: 14 residues. Written as DNA, the CDR3 is TGTGCCAGTAGTATTGCAGCCATGAACACTGAAGCTTTCTTT. Amino acid sequence: CASSIAAMNTEAFF.

This chain connects TRBV20-1 to TRBJ1-1, with D hard to call. Germline V gives CDR1 DFQATT, CDR2 SNEGSKA (reference sequence). The ends were cut back, 5 bases at V and 1 base at J, with 2 bases in the middle. The CDR3 has 10 residues. CDR3 DNA sequence: TGCAGTGCTGGGAACACTGAAGCTTTCTTT. Its protein is CSAGNTEAFF.

The chain combines TRBV18 with TRBJ2-5; D gene ambiguous. This CDR3 spans 13 amino acids. V lost 4 bases, J lost 0 bases, and 6 bases lay in between. Germline V gene data show CDR1 as KGHSH and CDR2 as LQKENI. DNA for the CDR3: TGTGCCAGCTCACTTTCGGACCAAGAGACCCAGTACTTC. This translates into CASSLSDQETQYF.

Of note for this clone: The same CDR3 arises from other DNA sequences in this sample as well. The chain is built from TRBV10-3 and TRBJ1-5; TRBD1 might be the D (6 bases). V dropped 2 bases and J dropped 4 bases, with 6 bases sitting between them. There are 13 residues in the CDR3. Germline lookup yields CDR1 ENHRY and CDR2 SYGVKD. The CDR3 reads CAISETGNQPQHF. Here the CDR3 DNA reads TGTGCCATCAGTGAGACAGGGAATCAGCCCCAGCATTTT.

The V gene is TRBV2, the J gene TRBJ1-5, with D tentatively TRBD1 (5 bases). Per the germline V gene, CDR1 is SNHLY and CDR2 is FYNNEI. The CDR3 length is 17 residues. The germline V and J ends were trimmed by 2 bases and 2 bases, with 16 bases remaining between them. CDR3 nucleotide sequence: TGTGCCAGCAGTGAAAGTCGGGGCCCTAGGGGCAATCAGCCCCAGCATTTT. Residues: CASSESRGPRGNQPQHF.

Regarding this clone: Distinct nucleotide sequences in the sample also encode this CDR3. The J gene is TRBJ1-2, the V gene TRBV18; no definite D call. V dropped 2 bases and J dropped 3 bases, with 7 bases sitting between them. The CDR3 spans 13 residues. CDR1 and CDR2 (germline): KGHSH, LQKENI. This CDR3 reads CASSPAGYYGYTF. DNA of the CDR3: TGTGCCAGCTCACCAGCGGGGTACTATGGCTACACCTTC.

V usage is TRBV9 and J usage is TRBJ2-3; D uncertain. V lost 0 bases and J lost 0, with 11 bases in between. The CDR3 has 16 residues. Per the germline V gene, CDR1 is SGDLS and CDR2 is YYNGEE. CDR3 DNA: TGTGCCAGCAGCGTAGATCCTGGCTCTAGCACAGATACGCAGTATTTT. Residues: CASSVDPGSSTDTQYF.

The chain combines TRBV6-5 with TRBJ1-1; 8 nucleotides agree with TRBD1. The V segment lost 4 bases and the J segment 4 bases; nucleotides outside the gene matches: 5. CDR3 size: 14 residues. Germline V CDR1 and CDR2: MNHEY, SVGAGI. CDR3: CASSFNDRGTEAFF. CDR3 DNA: TGTGCCAGCAGTTTTAACGACAGGGGCACTGAAGCTTTCTTT.

The V gene is TRBV28, the J gene TRBJ2-5, with D unresolved. The length of the CDR3 is 16 residues. Germline V CDR1 and CDR2: MDHEN, SYDVKM. V was clipped by 6 bases and J by 3 bases, with 20 bases between them. CDR3 bases: TGTGCCAGCAGCTCCCCACACCAGGTTAGGAAAGAGACCCAGTACTTC. Protein sequence: CASSSPHQVRKETQYF. Full variable domain (remainder filled in from reference TRBV28 and TRBJ2-5): DVKVTQSSRYLVKRTGEKVFLECVQDMDHENMFWYRQDPGLGLRLIYFSYDVKMKEKGDIPEGYSVSREKKERFSLILESASTNQTSMYLCASSSPHQVRKETQYFGPGTRLLVL.

This clone was detected once. This rearrangement joins TRBV7-2 to TRBJ2-7; 7 bases map to TRBD2. This CDR3 comprises 17 residues. Germline trimming cut 0 bases from V and 4 bases from J; bases unmatched to any gene: 12. Per the germline V gene, CDR1 is SGHTA and CDR2 is FQGNSA. CDR3: CASSLAVLARAIYEQYF. The CDR3 DNA is TGTGCCAGCAGCTTAGCAGTACTAGCGAGGGCTATATACGAGCAGTACTTC.

As DNA, the CDR3 is TGTGCCAGCAGTGAGCAACGAGGGTATCAGCCCCAGCATTTT. This translates into CASSEQRGYQPQHF. This chain joins TRBV6-1 and TRBJ1-5; no reliable D call. With 3 bases removed from V and 5 bases from J, the gap between germline ends came to 11 bases. Germline lookup yields CDR1 MNHNS and CDR2 SASEGT. This CDR3 has 14 residues.

This sequence joins TRBV19 and TRBJ1-1; possibly TRBD1 for D (5 bases). The CDR3 is 16 residues long. Between the trimmed V and J ends, which lost 3 bases and 1 base, there was a span of 15 bases. The V gene's germline CDR1 is LNHDA and CDR2 SQIVND (reference sequence). The CDR3 is CASSIPRRQTNTEAFF. CDR3 sequence (DNA): TGTGCCAGTAGTATCCCTCGGAGACAGACGAACACTGAAGCTTTCTTT.

The genes are TRBV4-2 and TRBJ2-1; D is unresolved. Trimming stripped 0 bases from V and 2 bases from J, with 11 bases between. CDR3 length: 16 amino acids. CDR1 and CDR2 from the germline V gene are LGHNA and YNFKEQ. CDR3 loop: CASSQDPFGAYNEQFF. The CDR3 DNA reads as TGTGCCAGCAGCCAAGACCCGTTTGGAGCCTACAATGAGCAGTTCTTC.

CDR3 DNA sequence: TGTGCCCTCCCTGCCCAGCTCTCTGGAAACACCATATATTTT. Its protein is CALPAQLSGNTIYF. The chain links TRBV10-3 to TRBJ1-3; no clear D. Germline V gene lookup returns CDR1 ENHRY and CDR2 SYGVKD. This CDR3 spans 14 amino acids. Trimming cost V 11 bases and J 0 bases, with 14 bases left between them.

The chain links TRBV5-1 to TRBJ2-3, with D possibly being TRBD1 or TRBD2 (5 bases each). Germline loops: CDR1 SGHRS, CDR2 YFSETQ. V gave up 0 bases and J gave up 1 base, with 9 bases separating them. CDR3 length: 15 amino acids. CDR3 DNA: TGCGCCAGCAGCTTGGCCCGGGACCGCACAGATACGCAGTATTTT. Translation: CASSLARDRTDTQYF.

This chain uses TRBV7-9 with TRBJ2-7, with a weak D call TRBD2 (5 bases). Germline CDR1 SEHNR, CDR2 FQNEAQ (reference sequence). The CDR3 consists of 15 residues. The V end was cut by 1 base, the J end by 0 bases, with 10 bases between. CDR3 region: CASSLGSGSSYEQYF. CDR3 sequence (DNA): TGTGCCAGCAGCTTAGGGTCGGGGTCCTCCTACGAGCAGTACTTC.

The J gene is TRBJ2-1, the V gene TRBV5-1; 9 bases align to TRBD2. This CDR3 is 15 amino acids long. The V and J ends lost 4 bases and 6 bases, in that order; junction bases with no gene match: 8. In germline, CDR1 is SGHRS, CDR2 YFSETQ. The CDR3 sequence is CASSPFAGGGNEQFF. The CDR3 region has the DNA TGCGCCAGCAGCCCCTTCGCGGGAGGGGGCAATGAGCAGTTCTTC.

The chain links TRBV28 to TRBJ2-3; 11 nucleotides match TRBD1. The CDR3 length is 17 residues. V dropped 5 bases and J dropped 4; count of bases not matched to a gene: 11. Looked up from germline, CDR1 is MDHEN and CDR2 is SYDVKM. As DNA, the CDR3 is TGTGCCAGCAGTGCGACCGGGACAGGGGGTTTTCCAGATACGCAGTATTTT. Translating gives CASSATGTGGFPDTQYF.

This clone was recorded only once. The genes are TRBV25-1 and TRBJ2-5, with 10 nucleotides matching TRBD1. Germline CDR1 is MGHDK and CDR2 is SYGVNS. V shed 4 bases and J 7 bases; nucleotides not matched to a gene: 12. CDR3 length: 16 amino acids. In nucleotides, the CDR3 is TGTGCCAGCAGTGTTTATCCCGGGACAGGGGAGGGGACCCAGTACTTC. This codes for CASSVYPGTGEGTQYF. The whole variable domain, remainder taken from reference TRBV25-1 and TRBJ2-5, is EADIYQTPRYLVIGTGKKITLECSQTMGHDKMYWYQQDPGMELHLIHYSYGVNSTEKGDLSSESTVSRIRTEHFPLTLESARPSHTSQYLCASSVYPGTGEGTQYFGPGTRLLVL.

The chain joins TRBV2 to TRBJ2-3, with D perhaps TRBD2 (6 bases). The CDR3 is made up of 15 amino acids. Germline V lookup: CDR1 SNHLY, CDR2 FYNNEI. V was clipped by 7 bases and J by 2 bases, with 16 bases between them. CDR3 amino acids: CASKAGPPPTDTQYF. CDR3 nucleotides: TGTGCCAGCAAGGCGGGGCCGCCCCCCACAGATACGCAGTATTTT.

As regards this clone: Distinct nucleotide sequences in the sample also encode this CDR3. The CDR3 loop is CASSPRGLYGYTF. CDR3 sequence (DNA): TGTGCCAGCAGCCCCCGAGGGCTCTATGGCTACACCTTC. The chain carries TRBV7-9 and TRBJ1-2; D remains unclear. CDR1 is SEHNR and CDR2 is FQNEAQ in the germline V gene (reference sequence). The V and J ends lost 5 bases and 4 bases respectively, with 11 bases between them. The CDR3 length is 13 residues.